This TCR beta chain appears in the sequencing data of a study of blood T cell repertoires in COVID-19 (dated by TCRdb to 2020 to 2021). With respect to the entire study: Samples covering the acute and convalescent phases of COVID-19 were provided by collaborators in the United States, Italy and Spain. The prospective study material was composed of cDNA or gDNA derived from T cells, B-cell-depleted T cells, or PBMCs. Subjects who had been exposed to COVID-19, were actively infected with it, or had recovered from it provided the deeply sampled blood TCRbeta repertoires that made up the dataset. The repertoires were made available in a free public database intended to serve as a resource for research on the immune response to SARS-CoV-2. Samples came from the ongoing ImmuneRACE study (first 160 participants) plus 1,254 subjects from 6 global collaborators. Nearly every sample came with metadata listing a de-identified subject ID, COVID-19 status, age in years and sex. HLA class I and class II types, where available, came from metadata supplied by the sample provider rather than from assay-based typing.

Beyond this particular receptor, the publication reports: The quantity of clinical and demographic metadata differed by source and by participant and was supplied without curation.

Inclusive of the bounding cysteine and phenylalanine, the CDR3 is 15 residues long. The entry retains the CDR3 DNA only, 45 bases that are in frame from base 1. For CDR1 and CDR2, the germline V gene lists MDHEN and SYDVKM. Trimming accounts for 5 bases at V and 4 bases at J, while the number of junction bases matched to no gene is 7. TCRbeta CDR3 regions were amplified from genomic DNA by means of the immunoSEQ Assay, a bias-controlled multiplex PCR. The study's own analysis went as follows. The number of nucleated cells in each sample was estimated by amplification of reference gene primers within the assay. To quantify the absolute abundance of each unique TCRbeta CDR3 rearrangement, sequence reads were collapsed and filtered. Productive Simpson clonality was computed per sample as the square root of Simpson's diversity index over productive rearrangements. Here the immuneACCESS table is served through TCRdb, limited to in-frame sequences with V and J called. Missing clones are a known gap in these copies; in checked studies unresolved V genes cover under half, and the rest lacks a known reason. For V, J and clone size, that table is used; D and trimming come from the DNA. In all, the sample holds 110,000 to 150,000 clones, and 70% to 90% of those were seen once. Of the sample, about 2.9% falls within the top ten clones.

Worth noting for this clone: It lacks a known antigen. Nothing much larger sits one base from this clone, and base qualities are not available.

Collaborating institutions collected whole blood in K2EDTA tubes following their own protocols. Collaborator samples were shipped for TCRbeta analysis as frozen whole blood, isolated PBMCs, or DNA extracted from either sample type. The sample was peripheral blood. This TCR came from a man aged 45-65 years with acute or convalescent COVID-19. The chain couples TRBV28 to TRBJ2-7; 11 bases in the junction line up with TRBD2. The CDR3 region reads CASSLSSGRGYEQYF. The nucleotide sequence is given as TGTGCCAGCAGTCTCAGTAGCGGGAGGGGGTACGAGCAGTACTTC.